This TCR beta chain was observed in a study of shared clonotypes between healthy human individuals. The study, taken as a whole, reports: A limitation of the genetic and exposure-history diversity represented arose from few donors.

After removal of 5 bases from V and 1 base from J, the junction contained 7 bases not matched to a gene. Germline CDR1 reads SEHNR; CDR2 reads FQNEAQ (reference sequence). The CDR3 is made up of 15 amino acids. PCR replicates from unsorted PBMC used about 310 ng DNA, and this amount was 25,000 to 35,000 T cell genomes. What was sequenced on ten immunoSEQ deep assay plates was unsorted PBMC DNA. The assay was immunoSEQ multiplex PCR, and TCRdb's table has in-frame clones only and misses some. Altogether 450,000 to 550,000 clones are present, 79% being singletons, with the ten largest covering 10% to 15%. In the case of this clone: The antigen is unknown.

Healthy adults negative for HIV, lacking recent acute infections or vaccinations, served as donors. The sequence was obtained from a woman aged 35 to 49 in good health. Some clones in this sample may be carry-over from other donors' samples. This chain links TRBV7-9 with TRBJ2-5; 7 bases are a match to TRBD2. Sequencing was carried out using PBMCs. CDR3 nucleotide sequence: TGTGCCAGCAGCCCCCGGGACTACTCCCAAGAGACCCAGTACTTC. As protein: CASSPRDYSQETQYF.